This entry is about one TCR beta chain. Its antigen is unknown. Only in-frame clones appear in the TCRdb table, and some are missing; sequencing was by immunoSEQ multiplex PCR. The sample comprises 45,000 to 55,000 clones, 73% of which are singletons, and less than 15% rests with the top ten. This sample is part of a study of PD-1 blockade in classical Hodgkin lymphoma. Study background: On a schedule of every 2 weeks, patients received nivolumab 3 mg/kg intravenously. Study findings and constraints: Compared with baseline, CD4+ but not CD8+ TCR diversity had risen significantly by C4D1.

All patients relapsed after autologous stem cell transplantation, and brentuximab vedotin exposure varied. The length of the CDR3 is 15 residues. V dropped 6 bases and J dropped 0; count of bases not matched to a gene: 6. CDR1 is SGDLS and CDR2 is YYNGEE in the germline V gene. Sequencing used peripheral blood mononuclear cells (PBMCs), obtained before the second cycle of nivolumab. The receptor was derived from a human donor with classical Hodgkin lymphoma. The rearrangement uses TRBV9 and TRBJ2-1; 7 bases agree with TRBD1. The CDR3 nucleotides are TGTGCCAGCACCCCACAGGGGAACTCCTACAATGAGCAGTTCTTC. Its protein product is CASTPQGNSYNEQFF. The full variable domain, completed using reference TRBV9 and TRBJ2-1, is DSGVTQTPKHLITATGQRVTLRCSPRSGDLSVYWYQQSLDQGLQFLIQYYNGEERAKGNILERFSAQQFPDLHSELNLSSLELGDSALYFCASTPQGNSYNEQFFGPGTRLTVL.